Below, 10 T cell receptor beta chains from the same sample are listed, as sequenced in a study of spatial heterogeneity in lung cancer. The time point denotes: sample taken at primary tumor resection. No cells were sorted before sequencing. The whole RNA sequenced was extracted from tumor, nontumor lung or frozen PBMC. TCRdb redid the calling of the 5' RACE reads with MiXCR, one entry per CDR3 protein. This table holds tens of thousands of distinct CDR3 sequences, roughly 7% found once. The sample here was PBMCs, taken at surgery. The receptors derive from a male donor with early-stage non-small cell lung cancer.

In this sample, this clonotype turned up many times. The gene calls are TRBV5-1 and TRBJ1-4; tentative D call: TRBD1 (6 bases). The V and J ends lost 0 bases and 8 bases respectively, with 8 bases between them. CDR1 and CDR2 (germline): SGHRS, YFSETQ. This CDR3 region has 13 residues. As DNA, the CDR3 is TGCGCCAGCAGCTTGGCCGGGACAGAAAAACTGTTTTTT. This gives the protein CASSLAGTEKLFF.

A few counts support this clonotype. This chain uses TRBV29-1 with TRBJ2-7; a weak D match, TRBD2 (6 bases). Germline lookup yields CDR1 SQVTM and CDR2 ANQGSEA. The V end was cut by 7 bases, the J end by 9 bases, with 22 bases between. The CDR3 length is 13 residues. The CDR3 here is CSAQEGGFDAQYF. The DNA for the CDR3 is TGCAGCGCTCAAGAGGGAGGCTTTGATGCGCAGTACTTC.

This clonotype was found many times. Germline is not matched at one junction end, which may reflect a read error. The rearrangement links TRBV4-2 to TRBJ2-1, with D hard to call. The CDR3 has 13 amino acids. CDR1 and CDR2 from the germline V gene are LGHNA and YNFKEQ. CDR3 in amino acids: CASSEDSYNEQFF. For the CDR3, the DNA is TGTGCCAGCAGCGAAGACTCGTACAATGAGCAGTTCTTC.

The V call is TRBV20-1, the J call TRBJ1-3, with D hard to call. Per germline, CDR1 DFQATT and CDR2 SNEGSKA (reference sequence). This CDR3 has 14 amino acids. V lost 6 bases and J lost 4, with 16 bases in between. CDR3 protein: CSAGWGPGGNTIYF. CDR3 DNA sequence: TGCAGTGCCGGGTGGGGTCCCGGAGGAAACACCATATATTTT.

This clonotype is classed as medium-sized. The CDR3: CASSPRLTF. For the CDR3, the DNA is TGTGCCAGCAGTCCCCGCCTCACCTTC. This chain joins TRBV28 and TRBJ1-2; D unclear. V was pared by 5 bases and J by 13 bases, with 8 bases between. CDR1 MDHEN and CDR2 SYDVKM come from the germline V gene. CDR3 length equals 9 residues.

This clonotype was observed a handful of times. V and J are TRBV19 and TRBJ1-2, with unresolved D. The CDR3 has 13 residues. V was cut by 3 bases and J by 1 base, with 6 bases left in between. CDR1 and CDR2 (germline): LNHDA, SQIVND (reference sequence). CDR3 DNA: TGTGCCAGTAGTATTGGATTTAACTATGGCTACACCTTC. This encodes CASSIGFNYGYTF.

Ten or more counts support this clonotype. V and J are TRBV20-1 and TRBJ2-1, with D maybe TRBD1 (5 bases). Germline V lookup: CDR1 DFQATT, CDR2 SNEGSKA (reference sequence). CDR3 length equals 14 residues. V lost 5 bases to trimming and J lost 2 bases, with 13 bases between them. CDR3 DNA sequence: TGCAGTGCTCCAAGACAGTATGCCTACAATGAGCAGTTCTTC. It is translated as CSAPRQYAYNEQFF.

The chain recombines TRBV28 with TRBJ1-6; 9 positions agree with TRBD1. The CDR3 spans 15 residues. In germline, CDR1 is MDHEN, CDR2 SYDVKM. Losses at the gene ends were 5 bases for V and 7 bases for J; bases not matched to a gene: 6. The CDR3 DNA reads TGTGCCAGCAGTACATCCGGGACAGGGAATTCACCCCTCCACTTT. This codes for CASSTSGTGNSPLHF.

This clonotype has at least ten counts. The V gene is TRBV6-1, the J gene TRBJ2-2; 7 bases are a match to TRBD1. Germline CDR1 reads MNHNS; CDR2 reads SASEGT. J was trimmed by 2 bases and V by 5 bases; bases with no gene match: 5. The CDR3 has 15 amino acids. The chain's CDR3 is CASSPRQGNTGELFF. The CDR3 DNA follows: TGTGCCAGCAGTCCCCGACAGGGTAACACCGGGGAGCTGTTTTTT.

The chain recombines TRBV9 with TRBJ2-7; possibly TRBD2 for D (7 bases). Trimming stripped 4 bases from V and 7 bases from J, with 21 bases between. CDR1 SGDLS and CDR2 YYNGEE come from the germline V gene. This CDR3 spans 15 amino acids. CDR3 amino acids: CASSPEAGAPGEQYF. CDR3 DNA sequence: TGTGCCAGCAGCCCAGAGGCGGGGGCGCCGGGTGAGCAGTACTTC.